A selection of T cell receptor beta chains follows, all from one sample in a study of PD-1 blockade in classical Hodgkin lymphoma. Some clones are missing from TCRdb's copy, which holds only in-frame ones; the method was immunoSEQ multiplex PCR. The sample contains around 29,000 clones, roughly 90% of which appear only once. Source material: CD4+ T cells from blood. The receptors stem from a human donor with classical Hodgkin lymphoma. Both conserved end residues are part of each CDR3. Fields, in order: V gene, J gene, CDR3 protein.

>TRBV6-5|TRBJ1-5
CASSYSGQPQHF
>TRBV28|TRBJ2-5
CASSPLARTAQYF
>TRBV5-1|TRBJ1-3
CASSDVSGNTIYF
>TRBV19|TRBJ1-2
CASSEQVSNYGYTF
>TRBV29-1|TRBJ1-4
CSVSDGINEKLFF
>TRBV7-2|TRBJ1-5
CASSLALGSLQPQHF
>TRBV21-1|TRBJ2-7
CASSIGGPRHF
>TRBV11-3|TRBJ1-1
CASSPGMNTEAFF
>TRBV30|TRBJ2-1
CAWSALGLAVGNEQFF
>TRBV4-2|TRBJ2-7
CASSQESSGTFDEQYF
>TRBV19|TRBJ2-5
CASSILAGGLETQYF
>TRBV28|TRBJ2-7
CASSLSRGGNEQYF
>TRBV18|TRBJ2-3
CASSPSDGLSTDTQYF
>TRBV15|TRBJ2-5
CATSRVQSPTQYF
>TRBV27|TRBJ1-1
CASSFRGGFGPDTEAFF
>TRBV4-1|TRBJ1-4
CASSQDFAKRGQGDEKLFF
>TRBV25-1|TRBJ2-1
CASSKAGENEQFF
>TRBV30|TRBJ2-1
CACGLAGLEQFF
>TRBV19|TRBJ2-2
CASTPTSGRVAGELFF
>TRBV7-2|TRBJ2-7
CASSLAGLAGSEQYF
>TRBV5-1|TRBJ2-7
CASSLAIGEYEQYF
>TRBV6-6|TRBJ2-7
CASRPRQGEAYEQYF
>TRBV18|TRBJ2-5
CASSPNNRETQYF
>TRBV5-1|TRBJ2-7
CASSFSGGNYEQYF
>TRBV2|TRBJ2-6
CASRRDWLSGANVLTF
>TRBV7-8|TRBJ1-1
CASSRTGENTEAFF
>TRBV5-4|TRBJ1-2
CASSIDIIYGYTF
>TRBV6-5|TRBJ2-7
CASSRAGRGEQYF
>TRBV7-2|TRBJ1-1
CASSFGEGTEAFF
>TRBV19|TRBJ1-1
CASSTTGAAEAFF
>TRBV7-2|TRBJ2-3
CASSLVAVGDTQYF
>TRBV5-4|TRBJ2-2
CASSLGQGADTGELFF
>TRBV11-2|TRBJ2-2
CASSYDRNTGELFF